The text below deals with one T cell receptor beta chain. Its antigen is not known. These data come from a study of post-analysis software for immune sequencing data. Overall study: Disease trajectories encompassed relapsing-remitting, secondary progressive and progressive-relapsing multiple sclerosis. Study outcomes and limitations: When patients were compared with controls, 4 or 5 TRBV segments were more frequent, TRBV5-6, TRBV5-1 and TRBV20-1 among them.

Presence of unique molecular identifiers characterized the TCR beta cDNA libraries. MiXCR was run by TCRdb on the PCR reads, yielding one entry per CDR3 protein. The sample lists some 190,000 distinct CDR3 sequences; roughly 28% were seen once. V was pared by 7 bases and J by 8 bases, with 10 bases between. The CDR3 has 11 residues. Germline V gives CDR1 SGHTA, CDR2 FQGNSA. Input material: blood. The V call is TRBV7-2, the J call TRBJ2-3; a weak D match, TRBD2 (5 bases). The TCR comes from a girl younger than 18 with multiple sclerosis. The CDR3 protein is CASNFGVTQYF. As DNA, the CDR3 is TGTGCCAGCAACTTCGGGGTTACGCAGTATTTT.